This TCR beta chain was retrieved from a study of shared clonotypes between healthy human individuals. Overall study findings and caveats: In a handful of donors, about 5% of naive CD4 clonotypes appeared in common. On the whole, naive subsets had larger estimated richness than memory subsets had. Large depth notwithstanding, sorted-subset sequencing proved incomplete by rarefaction.

In its sample, this clone was seen many times. The antigen remains undetermined. This likely comes from a read error, as the CDR3 has no conserved phenylalanine or tryptophan at its end. The DNA is omitted, as the CDR3 cannot be located on it reliably, and the CDR3 follows TCRdb's listing. The method was immunoSEQ multiplex PCR; TCRdb's version includes in-frame clones alone and lacks a portion of them. Counted here are 330,000 or so clones, about 73% occurring once; the ten biggest clones make up roughly 10%. With termini counted, the CDR3 has 9 amino acids. Per germline, CDR1 SGHDT and CDR2 YYEEEE. The chain combines TRBV5-6 with TRBJ1-2; TRBD1, the table's D call, was not compared with the DNA. This sequence was found in a man aged 25 to 45 in good health. Sequencing input: memory CD4+ T cells sorted from blood. The sample's subset: CD45RA-negative fraction. Here the CDR3 reads CASSPLDSP.